The source of this T cell receptor beta chain is a study of Graves' ophthalmopathy and Graves' hyperthyroidism. Whole-study results and caveats: Thyroid clonotypes that were expanded above 0.001 frequency mostly also appeared in blood.

The authors amplified TCR beta CDR3 regions, and they did so from RNA transcripts for repertoire sequencing. The authors performed first-round RT-PCR with HTBI primers and then a second-round multiplex PCR. TCRdb called the multiplex PCR reads again in MiXCR, with one record for every CDR3 protein. The sample consists of 35,000 to 45,000 distinct CDR3 sequences, roughly 52% of them appearing once. This CDR3 has 14 amino acids. The V and J ends lost 6 bases and 5 bases, in that order; junction bases with no gene match: 8. Germline CDR1 is DFQATT and CDR2 is SNEGSKA (reference sequence). This clonotype was detected many times. Its antigen is not known.

The receptor was isolated from an adult woman with stable Graves' hyperthyroidism. The sequenced sample consisted of peripheral blood. The gene calls are TRBV20-1 and TRBJ2-5; 11 nucleotides line up with TRBD1. CDR3 in DNA: TGCAGTGCGAGGGGACAGGGGGGATCGGAGACCCAGTACTTC. It translates to CSARGQGGSETQYF.